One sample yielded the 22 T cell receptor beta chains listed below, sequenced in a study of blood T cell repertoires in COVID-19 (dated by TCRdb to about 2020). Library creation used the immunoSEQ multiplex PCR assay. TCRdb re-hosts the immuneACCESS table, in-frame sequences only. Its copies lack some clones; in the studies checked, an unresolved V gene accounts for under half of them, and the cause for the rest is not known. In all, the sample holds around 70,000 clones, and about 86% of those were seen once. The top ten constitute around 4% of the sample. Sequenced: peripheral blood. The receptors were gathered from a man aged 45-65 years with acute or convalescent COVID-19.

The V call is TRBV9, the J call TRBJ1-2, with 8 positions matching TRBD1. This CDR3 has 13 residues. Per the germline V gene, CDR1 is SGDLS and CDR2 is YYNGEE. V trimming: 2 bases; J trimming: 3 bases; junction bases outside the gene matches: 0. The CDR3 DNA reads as TGTGCCAGCAGCGTGGGACAGGACTATGGCTACACCTTC. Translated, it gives CASSVGQDYGYTF.

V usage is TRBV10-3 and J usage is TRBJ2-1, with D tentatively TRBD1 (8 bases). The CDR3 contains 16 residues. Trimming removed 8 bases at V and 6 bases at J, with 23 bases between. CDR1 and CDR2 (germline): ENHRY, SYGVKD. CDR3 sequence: CAILAHRGGPSNEQFF. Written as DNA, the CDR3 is TGTGCCATCCTGGCTCACAGGGGGGGACCAAGCAATGAGCAGTTCTTC.

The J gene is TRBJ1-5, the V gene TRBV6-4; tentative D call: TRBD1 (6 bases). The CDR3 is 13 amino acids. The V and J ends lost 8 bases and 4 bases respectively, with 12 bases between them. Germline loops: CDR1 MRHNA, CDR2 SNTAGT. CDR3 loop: CASAAQGNQPQHF. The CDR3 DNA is TGTGCCAGCGCCGCACAGGGAAATCAGCCCCAGCATTTT.

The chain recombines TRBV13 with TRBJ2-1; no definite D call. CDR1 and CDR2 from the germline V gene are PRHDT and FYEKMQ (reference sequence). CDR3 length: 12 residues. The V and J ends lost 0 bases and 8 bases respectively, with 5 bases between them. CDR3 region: CASSLGQDEQFF. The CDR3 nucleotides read TGTGCCAGCAGCTTAGGGCAGGATGAGCAGTTCTTC.

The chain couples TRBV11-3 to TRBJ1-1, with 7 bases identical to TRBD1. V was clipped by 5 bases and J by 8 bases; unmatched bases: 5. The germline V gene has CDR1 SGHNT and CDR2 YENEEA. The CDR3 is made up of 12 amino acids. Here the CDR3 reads CASSPGQYEAFF. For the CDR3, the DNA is TGTGCCAGCAGCCCGGGACAGTACGAAGCTTTCTTT.

The DNA for the CDR3 is TGTGCCAGCAATACGGGGGAGGGAGGGCCGTATAATTCACCCCTCCACTTT. It yields the protein CASNTGEGGPYNSPLHF. The chain is built from TRBV5-5 and TRBJ1-6; perhaps TRBD1 as D (5 bases). The germline V gene has CDR1 SGHKS and CDR2 YYEKEE (reference sequence). Trimming shortened V by 6 bases and J by 4 bases, and 20 bases separated the two germline ends. This CDR3 comprises 17 residues.

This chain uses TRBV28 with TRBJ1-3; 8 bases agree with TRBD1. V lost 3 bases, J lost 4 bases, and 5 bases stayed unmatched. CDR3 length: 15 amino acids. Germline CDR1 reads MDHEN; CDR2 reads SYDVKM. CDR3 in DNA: TGTGCCAGCAGTTTGTCACAGGGGGTCGGAAACACCATATATTTT. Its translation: CASSLSQGVGNTIYF.

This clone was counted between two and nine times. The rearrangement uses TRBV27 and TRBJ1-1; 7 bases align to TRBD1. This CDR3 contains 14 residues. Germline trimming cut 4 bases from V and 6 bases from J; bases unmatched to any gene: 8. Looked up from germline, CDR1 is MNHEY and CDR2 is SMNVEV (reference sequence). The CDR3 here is CASSWGDRAAEAFF. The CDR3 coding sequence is TGTGCCAGCAGTTGGGGTGACAGGGCTGCTGAAGCTTTCTTT.

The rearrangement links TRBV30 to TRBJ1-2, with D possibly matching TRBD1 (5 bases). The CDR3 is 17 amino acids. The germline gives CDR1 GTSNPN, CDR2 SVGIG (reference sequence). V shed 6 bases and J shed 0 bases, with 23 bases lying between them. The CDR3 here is CACPSASQGITNYGYTF. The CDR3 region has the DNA TGTGCCTGCCCAAGTGCCTCTCAGGGAATAACTAACTATGGCTACACCTTC.

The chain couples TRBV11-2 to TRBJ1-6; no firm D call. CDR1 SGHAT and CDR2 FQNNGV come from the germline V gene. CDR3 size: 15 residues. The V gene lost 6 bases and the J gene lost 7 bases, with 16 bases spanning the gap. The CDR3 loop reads CASRPIHSLNSPLHF. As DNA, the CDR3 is TGTGCCAGCAGACCGATCCACAGCCTAAATTCACCCCTCCACTTT.

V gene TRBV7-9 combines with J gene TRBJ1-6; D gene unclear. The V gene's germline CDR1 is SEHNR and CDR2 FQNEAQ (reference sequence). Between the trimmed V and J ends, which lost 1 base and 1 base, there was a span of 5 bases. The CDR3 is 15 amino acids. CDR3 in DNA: TGTGCCAGCAGCTTAGGGCGGTCCTATAATTCACCCCTCCACTTT. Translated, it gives CASSLGRSYNSPLHF.

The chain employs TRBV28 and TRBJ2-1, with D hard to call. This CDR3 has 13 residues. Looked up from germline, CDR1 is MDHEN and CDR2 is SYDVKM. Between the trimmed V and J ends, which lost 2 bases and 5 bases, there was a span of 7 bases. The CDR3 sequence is CASSLVSNNEQFF. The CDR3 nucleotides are TGTGCCAGCAGTTTAGTTTCAAACAATGAGCAGTTCTTC. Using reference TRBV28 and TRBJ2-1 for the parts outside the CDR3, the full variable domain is DVKVTQSSRYLVKRTGEKVFLECVQDMDHENMFWYRQDPGLGLRLIYFSYDVKMKEKGDIPEGYSVSREKKERFSLILESASTNQTSMYLCASSLVSNNEQFFGPGTRLTVL.

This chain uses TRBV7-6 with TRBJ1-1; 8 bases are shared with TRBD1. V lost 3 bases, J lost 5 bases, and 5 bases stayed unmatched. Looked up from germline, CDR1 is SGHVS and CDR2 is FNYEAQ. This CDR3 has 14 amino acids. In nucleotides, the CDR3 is TGTGCCAGCAGCTTGACAGGGGAGGGGACTGAAGCTTTCTTT. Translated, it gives CASSLTGEGTEAFF.

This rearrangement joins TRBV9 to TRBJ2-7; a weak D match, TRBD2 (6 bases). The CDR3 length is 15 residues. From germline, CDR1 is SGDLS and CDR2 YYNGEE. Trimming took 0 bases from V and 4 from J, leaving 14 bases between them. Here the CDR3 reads CASSVGALAEYEQYF. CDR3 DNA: TGTGCCAGCAGCGTAGGGGCACTAGCAGAATACGAGCAGTACTTC. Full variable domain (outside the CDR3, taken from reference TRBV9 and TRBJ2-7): DSGVTQTPKHLITATGQRVTLRCSPRSGDLSVYWYQQSLDQGLQFLIQYYNGEERAKGNILERFSAQQFPDLHSELNLSSLELGDSALYFCASSVGALAEYEQYFGPGTRLTVT.

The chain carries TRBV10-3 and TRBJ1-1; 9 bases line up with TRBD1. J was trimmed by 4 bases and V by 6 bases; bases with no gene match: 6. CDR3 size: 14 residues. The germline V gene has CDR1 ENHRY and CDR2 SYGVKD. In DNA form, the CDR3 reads TGTGCCATCAGCAGGGGACAGGGCCCCACTGAAGCTTTCTTT. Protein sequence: CAISRGQGPTEAFF.

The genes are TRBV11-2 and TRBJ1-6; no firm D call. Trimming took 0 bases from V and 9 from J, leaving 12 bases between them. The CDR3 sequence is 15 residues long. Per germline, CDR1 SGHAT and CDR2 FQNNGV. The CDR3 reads CASSLDMAPPSPLHF. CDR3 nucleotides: TGTGCCAGCAGCTTAGATATGGCACCACCTTCACCCCTCCACTTT.

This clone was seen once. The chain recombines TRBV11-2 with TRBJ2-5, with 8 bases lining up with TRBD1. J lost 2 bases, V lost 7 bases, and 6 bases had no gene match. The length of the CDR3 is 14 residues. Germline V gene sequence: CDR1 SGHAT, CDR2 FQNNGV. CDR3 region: CASTVTGVQETQYF. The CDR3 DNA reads TGTGCCAGCACCGTGACAGGGGTTCAAGAGACCCAGTACTTC.

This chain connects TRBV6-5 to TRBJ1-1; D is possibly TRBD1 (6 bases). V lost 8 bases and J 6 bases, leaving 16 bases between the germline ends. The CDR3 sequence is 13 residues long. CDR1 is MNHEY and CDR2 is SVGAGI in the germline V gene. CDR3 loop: CASLYRDLAEAFF. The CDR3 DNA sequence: TGTGCCAGCCTCTACAGGGACCTGGCTGAAGCTTTCTTT.

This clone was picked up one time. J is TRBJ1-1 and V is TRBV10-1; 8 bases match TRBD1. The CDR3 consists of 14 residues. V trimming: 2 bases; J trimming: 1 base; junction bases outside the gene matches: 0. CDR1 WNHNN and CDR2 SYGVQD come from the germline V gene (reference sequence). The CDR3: CASSEGTGNTEAFF. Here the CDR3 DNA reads TGCGCCAGCAGTGAGGGGACAGGGAACACTGAAGCTTTCTTT.

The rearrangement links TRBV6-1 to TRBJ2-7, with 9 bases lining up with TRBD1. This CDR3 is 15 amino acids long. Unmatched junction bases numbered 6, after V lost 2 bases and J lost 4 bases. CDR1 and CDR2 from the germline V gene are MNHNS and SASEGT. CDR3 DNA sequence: TGTGCCAGCAGTGAACCCGGGACAGGGAGTTACGAGCAGTACTTC. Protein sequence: CASSEPGTGSYEQYF.

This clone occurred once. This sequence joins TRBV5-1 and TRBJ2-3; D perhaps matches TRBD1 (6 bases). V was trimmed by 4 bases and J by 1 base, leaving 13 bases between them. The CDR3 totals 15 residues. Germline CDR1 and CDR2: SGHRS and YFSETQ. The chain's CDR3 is CASSPGQPGTDTQYF. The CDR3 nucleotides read TGCGCCAGCAGCCCAGGACAGCCTGGCACAGATACGCAGTATTTT.

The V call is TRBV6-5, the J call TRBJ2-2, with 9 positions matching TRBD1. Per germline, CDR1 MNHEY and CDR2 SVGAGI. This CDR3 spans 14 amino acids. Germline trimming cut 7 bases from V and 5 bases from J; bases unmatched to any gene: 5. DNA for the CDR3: TGTGCCAGCATGGGACAGGGAAGGACCGGGGAGCTGTTTTTT. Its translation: CASMGQGRTGELFF.